The 28 T cell receptor beta chains reported below all come from one sample, sequenced in a study of Graves' ophthalmopathy and Graves' hyperthyroidism. Amplification targeted the TCR beta CDR3 regions, with RNA transcripts as the source material. Second-round multiplex PCR came after first-round RT-PCR with HTBI primers. One entry per CDR3 protein, called by TCRdb with MiXCR from the multiplex PCR reads. The sample lists over a million distinct CDR3 sequences; about 40% were seen once. Source material: peripheral blood or thyroid tissue (not recorded which). Receptors were obtained from an adult man with Graves' hyperthyroidism.

In this sample, this clonotype turned up a few times. V and J are TRBV7-2 and TRBJ1-6; D gene ambiguous. The CDR3 extends over 16 amino acids. Germline values: CDR1 SGHTA, CDR2 FQGNSA. V dropped 3 bases and J dropped 5 bases, with 14 bases sitting between them. Written as DNA, the CDR3 is TGTGCCAGCAGCTTGAGCGTTTCGTTGAATAATTCACCCCTCCACTTT. Translating it yields CASSLSVSLNNSPLHF.

The chain couples TRBV7-6 to TRBJ2-6; D perhaps matches TRBD2 (6 bases). CDR3 length: 18 residues. V dropped 4 bases and J dropped 0 bases, with 16 bases sitting between them. Germline V gene lookup returns CDR1 SGHVS and CDR2 FNYEAQ. The CDR3 coding sequence is TGTGCCAGCAGCTCCCGGAGGGGCATATCCTCTGGGGCCAACGTCCTGACTTTC. This translates into CASSSRRGISSGANVLTF.

Note on this clonotype: A clone one base away is much larger, so this may be a read error. The J gene is TRBJ2-5, the V gene TRBV25-1, with no clear D. CDR3 size: 14 residues. CDR1 MGHDK and CDR2 SYGVNS come from the germline V gene. V was shortened by 1 base and J by 0 bases, with 6 bases between the two germline ends. CDR3 in amino acids: CASSESSHQETQYF. CDR3 in DNA: TGTGCCAGCAGTGAATCGTCCCACCAAGAGACCCAGTACTTC.

In its sample, this clonotype was seen once. One end of the junction is discordant with germline, which a read error may explain. The chain is built from TRBV5-1 and TRBJ2-7, with D maybe TRBD2 (5 bases). Germline loops: CDR1 SGHRS, CDR2 YFSETQ. The CDR3 has 13 amino acids. CDR3 in DNA: TGCGCCAGCAGCTTGGGTGGGAGCTACGAGCAGTGCTTC. It is translated as CASSLGGSYEQCF.

The sample holds many counts of this clonotype. The chain couples TRBV29-1 to TRBJ2-5; 7 bases fit TRBD2. The germline CDR1 and CDR2 sequences are SQVTM and ANQGSEA. Trimming at V came to 4 bases and at J to 4 bases, leaving 12 bases not matched to a gene. This CDR3 contains 15 residues. The CDR3 DNA is TGCAGCGTTGCCGGGCGGGAGCTTCATGGAGAGACCCAGTACTTC. It codes for CSVAGRELHGETQYF. Together with reference TRBV29-1 and TRBJ2-5, the CDR3 gives the full variable domain: SAVISQKPSRDICQRGTSLTIQCQVDSQVTMMFWYRQQPGQSLTLIATANQGSEATYESGFVIDKFPISRPNLTFSTLTVSNMSPEDSSIYLCSVAGRELHGETQYFGPGTRLLVL.

This clonotype was recorded once. The chain recombines TRBV2 with TRBJ1-5; TRBD1 matches at 7 bases. The J segment lost 6 bases and the V segment lost 11 bases, leaving 4 bases of the junction unmatched. CDR3 length equals 11 residues. The germline V gene has CDR1 SNHLY and CDR2 FYNNEI. This chain's CDR3 is CAEGAGQPQHF. In DNA form, the CDR3 reads TGTGCCGAGGGGGCGGGTCAGCCCCAGCATTTT.

The chain is built from TRBV28 and TRBJ2-7, with a possible D match to TRBD2 (5 bases). V lost 8 bases and J lost 12, with 17 bases in between. The CDR3 length is 11 residues. CDR1 MDHEN and CDR2 SYDVKM come from the germline V gene. The CDR3 DNA is TGTGCCAGCGGTTCTGGACGGCGGGTGTACTTC. Translating gives CASGSGRRVYF.

This clonotype was seen a few times. The CDR3 loop is CATQQGDTEAFF. In DNA, the CDR3 is TGTGCCACTCAGCAGGGGGACACTGAAGCTTTCTTT. V usage is TRBV10-3 and J usage is TRBJ1-1, with 7 bases matching TRBD1. The CDR3 sequence is 12 residues long. Per germline, CDR1 ENHRY and CDR2 SYGVKD. Trimming removed 10 bases from V and 3 bases from J; junction bases left unmatched: 5.

The chain combines TRBV11-2 with TRBJ1-1; 9 bases line up with TRBD1. This CDR3 region has 15 residues. V shed 5 bases and J 8 bases; nucleotides not matched to a gene: 12. Germline V gene sequence: CDR1 SGHAT, CDR2 FQNNGV. In DNA form, the CDR3 reads TGTGCCAGCAGCCGAGACGGGGACAGGGCGGTAGAAGCTTTCTTT. Translated: CASSRDGDRAVEAFF.

This clonotype appeared a few times. This rearrangement joins TRBV7-2 to TRBJ2-7; TRBD2 might be the D (6 bases). The germline V gene encodes CDR1 SGHTA and CDR2 FQGNSA. Trimming took off 5 bases at V and 3 bases at J, with 17 bases between the two ends. The CDR3 extends over 15 amino acids. CDR3 DNA sequence: TGTGCCAGCAGCCCGGAGGGGCCACCAGGCTACGAGCAGTACTTC. Residues: CASSPEGPPGYEQYF.

The sample holds many counts of this clonotype. The rearrangement links TRBV7-9 to TRBJ2-5; TRBD2 agrees at 8 bases. The CDR3 spans 14 residues. V lost 6 bases to trimming and J lost 3 bases; unmatched junction nucleotides: 6. Germline V gives CDR1 SEHNR, CDR2 FQNEAQ (reference sequence). CDR3 in DNA: TGTGCCAGCAGTATACTAGCGGAAGAAGAGACCCAGTACTTC. Translated: CASSILAEEETQYF.

As concerns this clonotype: The germline gene is not matched at one end of the junction; a read error may be the cause. The chain carries TRBV15 and TRBJ2-7, with unresolved D. The CDR3 is 13 residues long. Germline assignment: CDR1 LNHNV and CDR2 YYDKDF (reference sequence). CDR3: CAASSSYGYEQYF. The CDR3 DNA follows: TGTGCCGCCAGCAGCTCCTACGGCTACGAGCAGTACTTC.

This clonotype was seen ten or more times. The V gene is TRBV7-2, the J gene TRBJ2-5; tentative D call: TRBD2 (7 bases). CDR1 and CDR2 from the germline V gene are SGHTA and FQGNSA. V was trimmed by 0 bases and J by 4 bases, leaving 12 bases between them. The CDR3 is 15 amino acids. CDR3 bases: TGTGCCAGCAGCTTAGCGTCGGGGGGCCTAGAGACCCAGTACTTC. This translates into CASSLASGGLETQYF.

There are a few counts of this clonotype. V is TRBV9 and J is TRBJ2-2; no firm D call. Between the trimmed V and J ends, which lost 0 bases and 0 bases, there was a span of 12 bases. There are 17 residues in the CDR3. Germline CDR1 is SGDLS and CDR2 is YYNGEE. Here the CDR3 DNA reads TGTGCCAGCAGCGTAGCTGATCAGGAACCGAACACCGGGGAGCTGTTTTTT. As protein: CASSVADQEPNTGELFF.

A word on this clonotype: Germline and junction disagree at one end, which may indicate a read error. The V gene is TRBV29-1, the J gene TRBJ2-3, with a tentative D call TRBD1 (5 bases). Germline CDR1 SQVTM, CDR2 ANQGSEA. This CDR3 contains 14 residues. The CDR3 DNA sequence: TGCAGCGGACACTCCGGTGTCAGCACAGGTACGCAGTATTTT. Amino acid sequence: CSGHSGVSTGTQYF.

V and J are TRBV12-5 and TRBJ1-1; 9 bases line up with TRBD1. Per the germline V gene, CDR1 is LGHNT and CDR2 is FRNRAP. The V segment lost 0 bases and the J segment 0 bases; nucleotides outside the gene matches: 5. This CDR3 has 17 amino acids. CDR3 in DNA: TGTGCTAGTGGTTTGGTAAGTGGGACAGGGCTGAACACTGAAGCTTTCTTT. This sequence encodes CASGLVSGTGLNTEAFF.

This sequence joins TRBV7-9 and TRBJ2-7; 7 bases fit TRBD1. The V gene end was trimmed by 3 bases and the J gene end by 3 bases; junction bases not matched to a gene: 5. The CDR3 has 14 amino acids. Germline loops: CDR1 SEHNR, CDR2 FQNEAQ (reference sequence). The CDR3 protein is CASSLGQQFYEQYF. Here the CDR3 DNA reads TGTGCCAGCAGCTTGGGACAGCAATTCTACGAGCAGTACTTC. Full variable domain (outside the CDR3, taken from reference TRBV7-9 and TRBJ2-7): DTGVSQNPRHKITKRGQNVTFRCDPISEHNRLYWYRQTLGQGPEFLTYFQNEAQLEKSRLLSDRFSAERPKGSFSTLEIQRTEQGDSAMYLCASSLGQQFYEQYFGPGTRLTVT.

The chain recombines TRBV7-9 with TRBJ2-5, with TRBD1 matching 11 bases. This CDR3 has 16 residues. The germline gives CDR1 SEHNR, CDR2 FQNEAQ (reference sequence). With V trimmed by 0 bases and J by 5 bases, 5 bases remained unmatched. CDR3 region: CASSLAGQGARETQYF. CDR3 sequence (DNA): TGTGCCAGCAGCTTAGCAGGACAGGGGGCGCGTGAGACCCAGTACTTC.

The V and J genes are TRBV5-1 and TRBJ2-2; D unclear. V dropped 1 base and J dropped 8 bases, with 6 bases sitting between them. The CDR3 is 12 residues long. Germline V gene sequence: CDR1 SGHRS, CDR2 YFSETQ. The CDR3 loop reads CASSLIRGELFF. In DNA, the CDR3 is TGCGCCAGCAGCTTGATCAGAGGGGAGCTGTTTTTT.

The chain joins TRBV10-3 to TRBJ2-5; D call uncertain. Germline CDR1 ENHRY, CDR2 SYGVKD. Trimming stripped 10 bases from V and 4 bases from J, with 16 bases between. The CDR3 extends over 13 amino acids. The chain's CDR3 is CATLDPTGETQYF. DNA of the CDR3: TGTGCCACCCTGGACCCCACCGGAGAGACCCAGTACTTC.

With respect to this clonotype: This could be a read error, since a much larger clone is one nucleotide away. The J gene is TRBJ2-3, the V gene TRBV24-1; 10 bases fit TRBD2. Germline V CDR1 and CDR2: KGHDR, SFDVKD. This CDR3 has 15 amino acids. The CDR3 bases are TGTGCCGCCAGTGACCTAGCGGGGGACGTAGATACGCAGTATTTT. Translation gives CAASDLAGDVDTQYF.

This clonotype occurred many times. V is TRBV7-9 and J is TRBJ2-7; D call uncertain. The CDR3 has 11 amino acids. The V and J ends lost 5 bases and 6 bases respectively, with 8 bases between them. Germline V gene lookup returns CDR1 SEHNR and CDR2 FQNEAQ (reference sequence). This chain's CDR3 is CASSDKVEQYF. The DNA of the CDR3 is TGTGCCAGCAGCGATAAAGTCGAGCAGTACTTC.

This clonotype was counted a few times. This may arise from a read error, as a much more abundant clone is one base away. V is TRBV10-3 and J is TRBJ2-2; TRBD2 is a possible D gene (5 bases). The CDR3 has 14 amino acids. Germline CDR1 and CDR2: ENHRY and SYGVKD. With 10 bases removed from V and 4 bases from J, the gap between germline ends came to 16 bases. The CDR3 region is CATMGGLSTGELFF. In nucleotides, the CDR3 is TGTGCCACCATGGGCGGGTTGAGCACCGGGGAGCTGTTTTTT.

The chain employs TRBV4-2 and TRBJ1-2; no reliable D call. Germline V gene data show CDR1 as LGHNA and CDR2 as YNFKEQ. This CDR3 spans 14 amino acids. With 1 base removed from V and 3 bases from J, the gap between germline ends came to 9 bases. CDR3 coding DNA: TGTGCCAGCAGCCAAGGGGCGGGTTACTATGGCTACACCTTC. It specifies CASSQGAGYYGYTF.

A few counts support this clonotype. This chain connects TRBV27 to TRBJ1-6; D is unclear. The CDR3 covers 14 residues. V lost 1 base and J lost 9, with 10 bases in between. The germline V gene encodes CDR1 MNHEY and CDR2 SMNVEV (reference sequence). The CDR3 reads CASSLLDSGSPLHF. The CDR3 bases are TGTGCCAGCAGTTTATTGGACTCGGGTTCACCCCTCCACTTT.

The genes are TRBV7-2 and TRBJ2-2, with TRBD2 matching 9 bases. The CDR3 runs to 16 residues. The ends lost 5 bases at V and 4 bases at J; junction bases unmatched: 8. Germline V gene data show CDR1 as SGHTA and CDR2 as FQGNSA. CDR3 in DNA: TGTGCCAGCAGCGGGGCGGGAGGGCTCTTCACCGGGGAGCTGTTTTTT. Protein sequence: CASSGAGGLFTGELFF.

This clonotype was detected only a few times. The chain joins TRBV5-6 to TRBJ1-5; possible D gene TRBD1, 6 bases. The CDR3 loop spans 16 amino acids. V lost 4 bases to trimming and J lost 5 bases, with 19 bases between them. The germline gives CDR1 SGHDT, CDR2 YYEEEE. CDR3 bases: TGTGCCAGCAGCCCTCGAGGGGGAGCCCTGGATCAGCCCCAGCATTTT. Translating it yields CASSPRGGALDQPQHF. Full variable domain (outside the CDR3, taken from reference TRBV5-6 and TRBJ1-5): DAGVTQSPTHLIKTRGQQVTLRCSPKSGHDTVSWYQQALGQGPQFIFQYYEEEERQRGNFPDRFSGHQFPNYSSELNVNALLLGDSALYLCASSPRGGALDQPQHFGDGTRLSIL.

There are a few counts of this clonotype. The rearrangement uses TRBV20-1 and TRBJ1-6, with 8 bases lining up with TRBD1. The CDR3 is 14 amino acids. CDR1 is DFQATT and CDR2 is SNEGSKA in the germline V gene (reference sequence). With V trimmed by 3 bases and J by 13 bases, 11 bases remained unmatched. CDR3 amino acids: CSASRTGMNQPLHF. The CDR3, as DNA: TGCAGTGCTAGTCGGACAGGGATGAATCAGCCCCTCCACTTT.